These 27 T cell receptor beta chains came from one sample sequenced in a study of blood T cell dynamics during melanoma immunotherapy. Time point denoted: week 3, after first cycle of checkpoint inhibitor. Method: immunoSEQ multiplex PCR; TCRdb's copy keeps in-frame clones and lacks some. The sample includes 10,000 to 12,000 clones, nearly 90% of them seen just once. The sample here was blood, taken from a patient treated with checkpoint blockade. The receptor set was obtained from a human donor with melanoma.

This chain connects TRBV29-1 to TRBJ2-7, with D uncertain. CDR3 length equals 11 residues. The V gene's germline CDR1 is SQVTM and CDR2 ANQGSEA. The V end was cut by 5 bases, the J end by 2 bases, with 7 bases between. For the CDR3, the DNA is TGCAGCGTTTTCCAAGCCTACGAGCAGTACTTC. Its protein product is CSVFQAYEQYF.

This chain uses TRBV5-8 with TRBJ2-7; possible D gene TRBD2, 5 bases. The V gene lost 6 bases and the J gene lost 2 bases, with 15 bases spanning the gap. The CDR3 loop spans 14 amino acids. The germline V gene encodes CDR1 SGHTS and CDR2 YDEGEE. Written as DNA, the CDR3 is TGTGCCAGCAACAACGGGAACAACGCCTACGAGCAGTACTTC. Translated, it gives CASNNGNNAYEQYF. Using reference TRBV5-8 and TRBJ2-7 for the parts outside the CDR3, the full variable domain is EAGVTQSPTHLIKTRGQQATLRCSPISGHTSVYWYQQALGLGLQFLLWYDEGEERNRGNFPPRFSGRQFPNYSSELNVNALELEDSALYLCASNNGNNAYEQYFGPGTRLTVT.

The J gene is TRBJ1-1, the V gene TRBV6-5, with TRBD1 matching over 9 bases. This CDR3 region has 15 residues. Germline-derived CDR1 and CDR2 are MNHEY and SVGAGI. V was clipped by 7 bases and J by 1 base; unmatched bases: 7. CDR3: CASTKGTGTNTEAFF. The CDR3 DNA sequence: TGTGCCAGCACCAAGGGGACAGGGACGAACACTGAAGCTTTCTTT.

The rearrangement links TRBV5-1 to TRBJ1-3; D gene ambiguous. Trimming removed 2 bases at V and 0 bases at J, with 15 bases between. The V gene's germline CDR1 is SGHRS and CDR2 YFSETQ. This CDR3 spans 17 amino acids. The CDR3 DNA follows: TGCGCCAGCAGCTTATCCCCAACCAAGGGCTCTGGAAACACCATATATTTT. This codes for CASSLSPTKGSGNTIYF.

The chain joins TRBV5-1 to TRBJ2-5; 10 bases are shared with TRBD2. CDR3 length equals 17 residues. The V and J ends lost 0 bases and 5 bases, in that order; junction bases with no gene match: 10. Germline loops: CDR1 SGHRS, CDR2 YFSETQ. This CDR3 is CASSLAAGGLSMETQYF. The CDR3 coding sequence is TGCGCCAGCAGCTTGGCAGCGGGGGGGCTGTCGATGGAGACCCAGTACTTC. Using reference TRBV5-1 and TRBJ2-5 for the parts outside the CDR3, the full variable domain is KAGVTQTPRYLIKTRGQQVTLSCSPISGHRSVSWYQQTPGQGLQFLFEYFSETQRNKGNFPGRFSGRQFSNSRSEMNVSTLELGDSALYLCASSLAAGGLSMETQYFGPGTRLLVL.

This chain links TRBV29-1 with TRBJ2-1; 9 bases align to TRBD1. Germline V gene data show CDR1 as SQVTM and CDR2 as ANQGSEA. This CDR3 is built from 15 residues. The V and J ends lost 8 bases and 8 bases, in that order; junction bases with no gene match: 16. The CDR3 region is CSSEVIGTGLDEQFF. The DNA of the CDR3 is TGCAGCTCTGAGGTAATCGGGACAGGGTTGGATGAGCAGTTCTTC.

V usage is TRBV5-8 and J usage is TRBJ2-1; a weak D match, TRBD2 (5 bases). Germline CDR1 reads SGHTS; CDR2 reads YDEGEE. V was pared by 0 bases and J by 7 bases, with 5 bases between. The CDR3 contains 12 residues. CDR3 sequence (DNA): TGTGCCAGCAGCTTGGGAGGGAATGAGCAGTTCTTC. This sequence encodes CASSLGGNEQFF.

The chain recombines TRBV7-2 with TRBJ2-3; D is unclear. The germline V gene encodes CDR1 SGHTA and CDR2 FQGNSA. The ends were cut back, 0 bases at V and 7 bases at J, with 5 bases in the middle. The CDR3 is 12 residues long. The CDR3 spells CASSLAPNTQYF. The CDR3 nucleotides read TGTGCCAGCAGCTTAGCCCCAAATACGCAGTATTTT.

This clone was picked up one time. The chain has TRBV18 and TRBJ2-2; D gene unclear. The germline V gene encodes CDR1 KGHSH and CDR2 LQKENI. This CDR3 contains 15 residues. V shed 8 bases and J shed 2 bases, with 15 bases lying between them. CDR3: CASRPKESNTGELFF. DNA of the CDR3: TGTGCCAGCAGACCAAAAGAATCAAACACCGGGGAGCTGTTTTTT.

V is TRBV19 and J is TRBJ1-1; tentatively, D is TRBD1 (5 bases). V was cut by 3 bases and J by 2 bases, with 7 bases left in between. CDR3 length equals 13 residues. Germline CDR1 reads LNHDA; CDR2 reads SQIVND (reference sequence). The CDR3 protein is CASSIRGNTEAFF. In DNA, the CDR3 is TGTGCCAGTAGTATTAGGGGAAACACTGAAGCTTTCTTT.

This clone was observed once. V gene TRBV28 combines with J gene TRBJ2-4, with TRBD1 identical over 8 bases. The germline V gene encodes CDR1 MDHEN and CDR2 SYDVKM. The CDR3 runs to 15 residues. V was pared by 1 base and J by 8 bases, with 7 bases of the junction left unmatched. The CDR3 loop reads CASSLLQGAFDIQYF. The DNA for the CDR3 is TGTGCCAGCAGTTTATTGCAGGGGGCTTTTGACATTCAGTACTTC.

V gene TRBV7-2 combines with J gene TRBJ1-1; 7 bases match TRBD1. Germline values: CDR1 SGHTA, CDR2 FQGNSA. J was trimmed by 0 bases and V by 5 bases; bases with no gene match: 6. The CDR3 has 15 amino acids. CDR3 protein: CASSGKTGLNTEAFF. The CDR3 nucleotides read TGTGCCAGCAGCGGTAAGACAGGGCTGAACACTGAAGCTTTCTTT.

This clone is medium-sized by share. J is TRBJ2-7 and V is TRBV27; 13 bases align to TRBD2. V was clipped by 5 bases and J by 3 bases; unmatched bases: 4. The germline V gene has CDR1 MNHEY and CDR2 SMNVEV (reference sequence). This CDR3 comprises 15 residues. The CDR3 region is CASSPRLAGGYEQYF. As DNA, the CDR3 is TGTGCCAGCAGTCCAAGACTAGCGGGGGGCTACGAGCAGTACTTC.

This rearrangement joins TRBV7-2 to TRBJ1-2; D gene uncertain. The length of the CDR3 is 13 residues. Germline values: CDR1 SGHTA, CDR2 FQGNSA. V was clipped by 2 bases and J by 8 bases, with 12 bases between them. CDR3 in amino acids: CASSLSGVRGYTF. Written as DNA, the CDR3 is TGTGCCAGCAGCTTATCTGGAGTCAGGGGCTACACCTTC. The variable domain in full, completed from reference TRBV7-2 and TRBJ1-2, reads GAGVSQSPSNKVTEKGKDVELRCDPISGHTALYWYRQSLGQGLEFLIYFQGNSAPDKSGLPSDRFSAERTGGSVSTLTIQRTQQEDSAVYLCASSLSGVRGYTFGSGTRLTVV.

The chain uses TRBV7-8 and TRBJ2-5; no reliable D call. V was shortened by 2 bases and J by 2 bases, with 6 bases between the two germline ends. Germline CDR1 reads SGHVS; CDR2 reads FQNEAQ. This CDR3 is built from 13 residues. CDR3 sequence: CASSLTEQETQYF. In nucleotides, the CDR3 is TGTGCCAGCAGCTTAACGGAACAAGAGACCCAGTACTTC.

The V and J genes are TRBV7-3 and TRBJ2-1; 7 nucleotides line up with TRBD1. Trimming took 5 bases from V and 2 from J; bases not matched to a gene: 6. The CDR3 runs 15 residues. Germline assignment: CDR1 SGHTA and CDR2 FQGTGA. Here the CDR3 DNA reads TGTGCCAGCAGCCTCTCGACAGGGCCCTACAATGAGCAGTTCTTC. This gives the protein CASSLSTGPYNEQFF.

This sequence joins TRBV6-5 and TRBJ1-5, with a possible D match to TRBD1 (6 bases). Germline V gene data show CDR1 as MNHEY and CDR2 as SVGAGI. The V gene lost 5 bases and the J gene lost 6 bases, with 8 bases spanning the gap. This CDR3 has 12 amino acids. The CDR3 protein is CASSTGAQPQHF. CDR3 coding DNA: TGTGCCAGCAGTACGGGGGCTCAGCCCCAGCATTTT.

The chain is built from TRBV18 and TRBJ2-3, with 9 bases lining up with TRBD1. The CDR3 covers 15 residues. The trim removed 3 bases at V and 0 bases at J, leaving 1 base unmatched. CDR1 and CDR2 (germline): KGHSH, LQKENI. The CDR3 DNA follows: TGTGCCAGCTCACCGGACAGGGGTAGCACAGATACGCAGTATTTT. Protein: CASSPDRGSTDTQYF.

The chain combines TRBV2 with TRBJ2-3; D possibly corresponds to TRBD2 (6 bases). CDR1 SNHLY and CDR2 FYNNEI come from the germline V gene. The germline V and J ends were trimmed by 3 bases and 0 bases, with 13 bases remaining between them. The CDR3 totals 16 residues. The CDR3: CASSETGGASTDTQYF. CDR3 bases: TGTGCCAGCAGTGAGACTGGCGGGGCTAGCACAGATACGCAGTATTTT.

A single count supports this clone. The chain has TRBV9 and TRBJ1-3, with D possibly TRBD1 on 6 matching bases. In germline, CDR1 is SGDLS, CDR2 YYNGEE. The CDR3 spans 16 residues. Between the trimmed V and J ends, which lost 2 bases and 0 bases, there was a span of 12 bases. The CDR3 coding sequence is TGTGCCAGCAGCGTGGCAGGGGCCTTCTCTGGAAACACCATATATTTT. Translating gives CASSVAGAFSGNTIYF.

This chain uses TRBV11-2 with TRBJ2-3, with D possibly TRBD2 on 6 matching bases. V lost 0 bases to trimming and J lost 9 bases, with 10 bases between them. Germline-derived CDR1 and CDR2 are SGHAT and FQNNGV. CDR3 length: 13 residues. This chain's CDR3 is CASSLEGAGTQYF. Written as DNA, the CDR3 is TGTGCCAGCAGCTTAGAAGGGGCGGGGACGCAGTATTTT.

This chain uses TRBV14 with TRBJ2-7; the match to TRBD1 covers 8 bases. Germline CDR1 and CDR2: SGHDN and FVKESK. The CDR3 is made up of 16 amino acids. The junction had 10 bases not matched to a gene; V was cut back by 3 bases and J by 3 bases. CDR3 in amino acids: CASSQFPRTGLYEQYF. The CDR3 bases are TGTGCCAGCAGCCAGTTTCCACGGACAGGGCTCTACGAGCAGTACTTC.

The chain employs TRBV6-1 and TRBJ2-6, with D perhaps being TRBD1 or TRBD2 (5 bases each). This CDR3 is built from 15 residues. Trimming shortened V by 7 bases and J by 0 bases, and 10 bases separated the two germline ends. The germline V gene has CDR1 MNHNS and CDR2 SASEGT. CDR3 sequence: CASNGGSSGANVLTF. The CDR3 DNA reads TGTGCCAGCAATGGGGGAAGCTCTGGGGCCAACGTCCTGACTTTC.

This clone was recorded once. V usage is TRBV19 and J usage is TRBJ1-2, with D possibly being TRBD1 (5 bases). The germline V gene encodes CDR1 LNHDA and CDR2 SQIVND (reference sequence). This CDR3 region has 13 residues. Trimming left V 10 bases short and J 6 bases short, with 18 bases between. The CDR3 spells CATHPWGSHGYTF. As DNA, the CDR3 is TGTGCCACCCACCCGTGGGGGTCCCATGGCTACACCTTC.

The rearrangement links TRBV5-4 to TRBJ2-5, with D maybe TRBD1 (6 bases). Germline V gene lookup returns CDR1 SGHNT and CDR2 YYREEE (reference sequence). V lost 4 bases and J 5 bases, leaving 18 bases between the germline ends. This CDR3 comprises 15 residues. The CDR3 is CASSSKQGAEETQYF. Written as DNA, the CDR3 is TGTGCCAGCAGCAGTAAACAGGGCGCGGAGGAGACCCAGTACTTC.

The chain links TRBV19 to TRBJ1-1; D is unresolved. The ends were cut back, 2 bases at V and 2 bases at J, with 15 bases in the middle. CDR1 and CDR2 (germline): LNHDA, SQIVND (reference sequence). The CDR3 spans 16 residues. In nucleotides, the CDR3 is TGTGCCAGTAGTATAACAGCAGGACGAAAAAACACTGAAGCTTTCTTT. Translation gives CASSITAGRKNTEAFF.

This clone showed up just a few times. The chain has TRBV5-1 and TRBJ1-4; D is perhaps TRBD1 (5 bases). Germline V lookup: CDR1 SGHRS, CDR2 YFSETQ. This CDR3 contains 15 residues. V was cut by 0 bases and J by 5 bases, with 11 bases left in between. The CDR3 protein is CASSLDRRENEKLFF. The CDR3 DNA sequence: TGCGCCAGCAGCTTGGACAGGAGGGAGAATGAAAAACTGTTTTTT.